The sequence of this T cell receptor beta chain was determined in a study of regulatory T cells in long-lasting Graves disease. This clonotype was counted only a few times. The time point denotes: persistent/refractory GD, antithyroid drugs over 5 years with positive TRAb. RNA isolated from PBMCs was used to make the TCR library. Building the TCR beta libraries relied on iRepertoire HTBI primers, and CDR3 regions underwent Arm-PCR. MiXCR, applied by TCRdb to the multiplex PCR reads, yields one record per CDR3 protein. Of around 510,000 distinct CDR3 sequences in the sample, around 20% are singletons; the top ten hold about 7.8%. Specimen: peripheral blood mononuclear cells (PBMCs), collected when the disease was refractory, from a patient treated with antithyroid drugs. This receptor was obtained from a female donor with Graves disease.

Here the CDR3 DNA reads TGCAGTGCGGACGGATATTACAAAAACATTCAGTACTTC. Its protein is CSADGYYKNIQYF. The chain combines TRBV20-1 with TRBJ2-4; the D is unclear. Germline loops: CDR1 DFQATT, CDR2 SNEGSKA (reference sequence). Trimming took off 6 bases at V and 3 bases at J, with 12 bases between the two ends. The CDR3 has 13 amino acids.